Shown below are 22 T cell receptor beta chains from a single sample sequenced in a study of T-cell reconstitution after alpha-beta-depleted transplantation in children. Researchers prepared the TCRbeta library using unique molecular identifiers, the study reports. TCRdb itself ran the PCR reads through MiXCR, one entry per CDR3 protein. The table has about 260,000 distinct CDR3 sequences, roughly 7.7% seen once. The sequenced sample was PBMCs, mostly from graft donor cells, obtained 180 days after TCRalphabeta/CD19-depleted stem cell transplant. The receptor set was obtained from a male patient under 18 who had a stem cell transplant for acute lymphoblastic leukemia, so the T cells may come from the graft donor.

This clonotype was picked up many times. CDR3 sequence (DNA): TGCAGCGTTCTACAGGGGAAACTGTTTTTT. Amino acids: CSVLQGKLFF. The chain uses TRBV29-1 and TRBJ1-4, with 7 bases matching TRBD1. The CDR3 is 10 residues long. Trimming at V came to 5 bases and at J to 11 bases, leaving 2 bases not matched to a gene. From germline, CDR1 is SQVTM and CDR2 ANQGSEA.

In the case of this clonotype: A much bigger clone sits one base away, suggesting this may be a read error. The V gene is TRBV29-1, the J gene TRBJ2-7; D not resolved. Germline CDR1 and CDR2: SQVTM and ANQGSEA. The CDR3 runs to 13 residues. Trimming cost V 0 bases and J 5 bases, with 11 bases left between them. This chain's CDR3 is CSVEDTSGHEQYF. CDR3 coding DNA: TGCAGCGTTGAAGATACCAGTGGGCACGAGCAGTACTTC.

This clonotype turned up a few times. The V and J genes are TRBV7-2 and TRBJ2-2; TRBD1 aligns across 12 bases. CDR3 length: 18 residues. The trim removed 3 bases at V and 12 bases at J, leaving 17 bases unmatched. The germline gives CDR1 SGHTA, CDR2 FQGNSA. CDR3 DNA sequence: TGTGCCAGCAGCTTTTTGGGACAGGGGGCCCTTTCTGAACGGAAGCTGTTTTTT. This encodes CASSFLGQGALSERKLFF. Supplemented by reference TRBV7-2 and TRBJ2-2, the full variable domain reads GAGVSQSPSNKVTEKGKDVELRCDPISGHTALYWYRQSLGQGLEFLIYFQGNSAPDKSGLPSDRFSAERTGGSVSTLTIQRTQQEDSAVYLCASSFLGQGALSERKLFFGEGSRLTVL.

The genes are TRBV20-1 and TRBJ2-7; D unresolved. From germline, CDR1 is DFQATT and CDR2 SNEGSKA (reference sequence). The CDR3 consists of 13 residues. Trimming shortened V by 3 bases and J by 3 bases, and 12 bases separated the two germline ends. Here the CDR3 reads CSASGYMSYEQYF. The CDR3 region has the DNA TGCAGTGCTAGTGGTTACATGAGCTACGAGCAGTACTTC.

This clonotype has a count of ten or more. CDR3 nucleotides: TGTGCCAGCTCCGGGACAGGGTACTCTACGGGGGCCAACGTCCTGACTTTC. Encoded protein: CASSGTGYSTGANVLTF. The V call is TRBV18, the J call TRBJ2-6; TRBD1 aligns across 9 bases. The length of the CDR3 is 17 residues. V shed 6 bases and J 4 bases; nucleotides not matched to a gene: 10. Germline CDR1 reads KGHSH; CDR2 reads LQKENI. Complete variable domain (other parts from reference TRBV18 and TRBJ2-6): NAGVMQNPRHLVRRRGQEARLRCSPMKGHSHVYWYRQLPEEGLKFMVYLQKENIIDESGMPKERFSAEFPKEGPSILRIQQVVRGDSAAYFCASSGTGYSTGANVLTFGAGSRLTVL.

This clonotype was seen more than once but under ten times. The chain has TRBV12-5 and TRBJ2-7; 8 nucleotides match TRBD1. J gave up 4 bases and V 0 bases, and 8 bases lay outside the gene matches. Germline V gene lookup returns CDR1 LGHNT and CDR2 FRNRAP. CDR3 length: 16 residues. This chain's CDR3 is CASGLVQGALSYEQYF. CDR3 DNA sequence: TGTGCTAGTGGTTTGGTCCAGGGGGCCTTATCTTACGAGCAGTACTTC.

This clonotype was recorded at least ten times. Here the CDR3 DNA reads TGTGCCAGCAGTTACTCCCCAAAGAGCTCCTACAATGAGCAGTTCTTC. It codes for CASSYSPKSSYNEQFF. The gene calls are TRBV6-5 and TRBJ2-1; D ambiguous. Trimming took off 0 bases at V and 0 bases at J, with 9 bases between the two ends. This CDR3 spans 16 amino acids. The germline V gene has CDR1 MNHEY and CDR2 SVGAGI.

Concerning this clonotype: A clone one base away is much larger, so this may be a read error. The CDR3 DNA sequence: TGTGCCAGCAGTTCGGGGGTAGAAGATACGCAGTATTTT. It translates to CASSSGVEDTQYF. This chain links TRBV12-3 or TRBV12-4 with TRBJ2-3; a possible D gene is TRBD2 (6 bases). CDR3 length: 13 residues. V lost 4 bases to trimming and J lost 5 bases, with 10 bases between them.

This clonotype was detected many times. CDR3 bases: TGTGCCAGCAGCCCTACACCCGGCGAGGGGAATGAAGCTTTCTTT. It is translated as CASSPTPGEGNEAFF. This chain uses TRBV9 with TRBJ1-1; TRBD1 is a possible D gene (5 bases). Trimming pared 4 bases from V and 7 bases from J, leaving 20 bases between. The CDR3 is 15 residues long. Germline V gives CDR1 SGDLS, CDR2 YYNGEE.

This clonotype came up many times. The genes are TRBV5-7 and TRBJ2-2; D perhaps matches TRBD2 (6 bases). TRBV5-7 carries the ORF label, with uncertain function. Deletions cut 4 bases from V and 5 bases from J, with 21 bases between. The CDR3 consists of 17 residues. The DNA for the CDR3 is TGTGCCAGCAGCCTCCGGTGCTTTGCGGGGTTGACCGGGGAGCTGTTTTTT. As protein: CASSLRCFAGLTGELFF.

This clonotype came up many times. V usage is TRBV6-1 and J usage is TRBJ1-2; TRBD1 agrees at 7 bases. V lost 4 bases to trimming and J lost 5 bases; unmatched junction nucleotides: 4. CDR1 is MNHNS, CDR2 SASEGT, per germline. The length of the CDR3 is 13 residues. The CDR3 DNA reads TGTGCCAGCAGTGCTACAGGGGATTATGGCTACACCTTC. It yields the protein CASSATGDYGYTF.

This clonotype has a count of ten or more. The CDR3 coding sequence is TGTGCCAGCACTAATCGGGTCTCTCCCTACGAGCAGTACTTC. Protein: CASTNRVSPYEQYF. The chain is built from TRBV7-9 and TRBJ2-7; D call uncertain. The CDR3 contains 14 residues. V dropped 7 bases and J dropped 2 bases, with 15 bases sitting between them. Germline-derived CDR1 and CDR2 are SEHNR and FQNEAQ (reference sequence).

Many counts were recorded for this clonotype. This rearrangement joins TRBV24-1 to TRBJ2-2; a possible D gene is TRBD2 (6 bases). The ends were cut back, 2 bases at V and 6 bases at J, with 12 bases in the middle. Germline V gene sequence: CDR1 KGHDR, CDR2 SFDVKD. The CDR3 loop spans 15 amino acids. CDR3 loop: CATSDYGSGAGELFF. The CDR3 DNA reads TGTGCCACCAGTGATTACGGGAGTGGGGCCGGGGAGCTGTTTTTT.

This clonotype was found many times. The chain couples TRBV20-1 to TRBJ1-5; D unresolved. The CDR3 is 13 residues long. Trimming cost V 1 base and J 2 bases, with 6 bases left between them. CDR1 is DFQATT and CDR2 is SNEGSKA in the germline V gene (reference sequence). The CDR3 reads CSARGVGNQPQHF. The CDR3 DNA sequence: TGCAGTGCTAGAGGGGTGGGCAATCAGCCCCAGCATTTT.

This clonotype was counted at least ten times. The rearrangement links TRBV10-3 to TRBJ1-2, with TRBD1 as a possible D gene (5 bases). The V and J ends lost 3 bases and 8 bases respectively, with 16 bases between them. The V gene's germline CDR1 is ENHRY and CDR2 SYGVKD. The CDR3 is 14 residues long. In DNA, the CDR3 is TGTGCCATCAGTGAAGTTCCAGGGATCGAGGGCTACACCTTC. This sequence encodes CAISEVPGIEGYTF.

This clonotype was observed many times. The genes are TRBV28 and TRBJ2-1; D is perhaps TRBD1 (5 bases). The CDR3 extends over 11 amino acids. V lost 7 bases and J lost 4, with 5 bases in between. The germline V gene has CDR1 MDHEN and CDR2 SYDVKM. CDR3 in DNA: TGTGCCAGCAAGGGGTACAATGAGCAGTTCTTC. Translated, it gives CASKGYNEQFF.

The J gene is TRBJ1-4, the V gene TRBV18, with D hard to call. CDR1 is KGHSH and CDR2 is LQKENI in the germline V gene. The CDR3 covers 16 residues. Trimming removed 2 bases at V and 3 bases at J, with 13 bases between. The CDR3 is CASSPGTRRANEKLFF. The CDR3 coding sequence is TGTGCCAGCTCACCAGGAACAAGGAGGGCTAATGAAAAACTGTTTTTT.

In its sample, this clonotype was seen many times. V and J are TRBV5-1 and TRBJ2-3; D possibly uses TRBD1 or TRBD2 (5 bases each). The CDR3 is 14 amino acids. Trimming stripped 4 bases from V and 2 bases from J, with 11 bases between. Germline V CDR1 and CDR2: SGHRS, YFSETQ. The CDR3 DNA is TGCGCCAGCAGCCAGGGACGACCCACAGATACGCAGTATTTT. Amino acids: CASSQGRPTDTQYF.

This clonotype was seen repeatedly, ten times or more. V is TRBV18 and J is TRBJ2-5; either TRBD1 or TRBD2 may fit D (5 bases each). Trimming pared 2 bases from V and 4 bases from J, leaving 17 bases between. The length of the CDR3 is 16 residues. Germline values: CDR1 KGHSH, CDR2 LQKENI. CDR3 amino acids: CASSPIEGRRGETQYF. The CDR3 DNA sequence: TGTGCCAGCTCACCAATAGAGGGACGGCGAGGAGAGACCCAGTACTTC. The full variable domain, rest sourced from reference TRBV18 and TRBJ2-5, is NAGVMQNPRHLVRRRGQEARLRCSPMKGHSHVYWYRQLPEEGLKFMVYLQKENIIDESGMPKERFSAEFPKEGPSILRIQQVVRGDSAAYFCASSPIEGRRGETQYFGPGTRLLVL.

The sample holds many counts of this clonotype. The genes are TRBV28 and TRBJ2-5; 7 nucleotides line up with TRBD1. Trimming removed 3 bases from V and 5 bases from J; junction bases left unmatched: 3. The CDR3 runs to 13 residues. The germline CDR1 and CDR2 sequences are MDHEN and SYDVKM. CDR3 in amino acids: CASSFGTVETQYF. The CDR3 bases are TGTGCCAGCAGTTTCGGGACAGTGGAGACCCAGTACTTC.

As for this clonotype: A much larger clonotype is one base distant, so this may be a read error. V gene TRBV9 combines with J gene TRBJ2-1; D unresolved. This CDR3 is built from 17 residues. Looked up from germline, CDR1 is SGDLS and CDR2 is YYNGEE. With 4 bases removed from V and 0 bases from J, the gap between germline ends came to 17 bases. The CDR3 nucleotides are TGTGCCAGCAGCCCATTAAAAGGAGAAAGCTCCTACAATGAGCAGTTCTTC. Protein: CASSPLKGESSYNEQFF.

This clonotype appeared many times. The chain has TRBV7-3 and TRBJ2-7; TRBD2 agrees at 9 bases. The CDR3 spans 14 residues. V was clipped by 2 bases and J by 6 bases; unmatched bases: 5. Germline-derived CDR1 and CDR2 are SGHTA and FQGTGA. CDR3 coding DNA: TGTGCCAGCAGCTTAGGAGGACTAGCGAGCGAGCAGTACTTC. This sequence encodes CASSLGGLASEQYF.